The 8 T cell receptor beta chains given below trace back to one sample, sequenced in a study of CXCR3-negative and CXCR3-positive naive CD8 T cells. The study made its TRB cDNA libraries by 5' RACE, adding UMI labels. Reanalyzing the 5' RACE reads, TCRdb keeps one entry per CDR3 protein, without DNA. Its table records 55,000 to 65,000 distinct CDR3 sequences. Material: naive CXCR3- CD8+ T cells from blood. Subset noted: CD45RO-CCR7+CD27+CD95- naive CD8+ T cells lacking CXCR3 (TNR3-). The receptors stem from a human donor in good health. Some clones in this sample may be carry-over from other donors' samples.

V gene TRBV28 combines with J gene TRBJ2-7; TCRdb calls TRBD1, which cannot be checked without DNA. Germline V gives CDR1 MDHEN, CDR2 SYDVKM. The CDR3 has 12 residues. The CDR3 sequence is CASKPDRAEQYF.

This chain links TRBV5-1 with TRBJ1-1. CDR1 and CDR2 from the germline V gene are SGHRS and YFSETQ. The CDR3 covers 11 residues. This CDR3 is CASYFIAEAFF. The full variable domain, in which reference TRBV5-1 and TRBJ1-1 provide the parts outside the CDR3, is KAGVTQTPRYLIKTRGQQVTLSCSPISGHRSVSWYQQTPGQGLQFLFEYFSETQRNKGNFPGRFSGRQFSNSRSEMNVSTLELGDSALYLCASYFIAEAFFGQGTRLTVV.

The chain employs TRBV7-8 and TRBJ1-1; the D gene TCRdb calls, TRBD1, cannot be checked with no DNA. This CDR3 has 13 residues. Germline V gives CDR1 SGHVS, CDR2 FQNEAQ. This chain's CDR3 is CASAGTVNTEAFF.

The V and J genes are TRBV6-1 and TRBJ2-7; TCRdb calls TRBD1, which cannot be checked without DNA. The CDR3 is 13 amino acids. Germline V CDR1 and CDR2: MNHNS, SASEGT. The CDR3 is CASCWTVSYEQYF.

V and J are TRBV2 and TRBJ2-4; TCRdb calls TRBD1, which cannot be checked without DNA. There are 16 residues in the CDR3. Germline CDR1 reads SNHLY; CDR2 reads FYNNEI. CDR3 amino acids: CASSESTPLGKNIQYF. The full variable domain, completed using reference TRBV2 and TRBJ2-4, is EPEVTQTPSHQVTQMGQEVILRCVPISNHLYFYWYRQILGQKVEFLVSFYNNEISEKSEIFDDQFSVERPDGSNFTLKIRSTKLEDSAMYFCASSESTPLGKNIQYFGAGTRLSVL.

This sequence joins TRBV4-1 and TRBJ2-2; TCRdb reports TRBD2, a call that lacks DNA to check it against. The CDR3 loop spans 16 amino acids. CDR1 is MGHRA, CDR2 YSYEKL, per germline. The CDR3 sequence: CASSHKPGLAPEELFF.

The genes are TRBV20-1 and TRBJ2-7; TCRdb returns TRBD1, unconfirmable since there is no DNA. CDR3 length: 15 residues. Germline-derived CDR1 and CDR2 are DFQATT and SNEGSKA (reference sequence). The CDR3 region is CSAYPGQGTSYEQYF.

This chain uses TRBV13 with TRBJ2-1; TCRdb names TRBD1, which stays unverified in the absence of DNA. This CDR3 contains 15 residues. The germline V gene has CDR1 PRHDT and CDR2 FYEKMQ (reference sequence). CDR3 amino acids: CASSPMQGANNEQFF. Drawing the rest from reference TRBV13 and TRBJ2-1, the complete variable domain is AAGVIQSPRHLIKEKRETATLKCYPIPRHDTVYWYQQGPGQDPQFLISFYEKMQSDKGSIPDRFSAQQFSDYHSELNMSSLELGDSALYFCASSPMQGANNEQFFGPGTRLTVL.